This T cell receptor beta chain was documented in a study of PD-1 blockade in classical Hodgkin lymphoma. Study in general: Patients were infused with nivolumab 3 mg/kg every 2 weeks.

Time point described: cycle 4 day 1 (C4D1), after five to seven weeks of nivolumab. Every one of the patients relapsed after autologous stem cell transplantation (brentuximab vedotin exposure was variable). The study recorded best responses of complete response, partial response or progressive disease. Germline lookup yields CDR1 LNHDA and CDR2 SQIVND (reference sequence). V lost 1 base, J lost 3 bases, and 6 bases stayed unmatched. This CDR3 is built from 15 residues. Overall study findings and caveats: Compared with healthy donors, newly diagnosed patients reportedly showed lower baseline TCR diversity. Similar baseline diversity was found in complete responders and newly diagnosed patients.

Concerning this clone: What it recognizes is unknown.

The data were produced by immunoSEQ multiplex PCR, yet TCRdb's version contains in-frame clones alone and is incomplete. The sample has about 90,000 clones, 83% seen once; the top ten hold approximately 17%. The sequence derives from a human donor with classical Hodgkin lymphoma. The chain uses TRBV19 and TRBJ2-7; 7 nucleotides line up with TRBD2. The sample here was peripheral blood mononuclear cells (PBMCs), taken before the fourth cycle of nivolumab. The CDR3 nucleotides read TGTGCCAGTAGTATAGTTGCGGGGGACCTCTACGAGCAGTACTTC. It translates to CASSIVAGDLYEQYF.